This T cell receptor (beta chain) was captured in a study of blood T cell repertoires in COVID-19. The wider study: The origin of the acute and convalescent COVID-19 samples was the United States, Italy and Spain. PBMCs, B-cell-depleted T cells, or T cells provided the cDNA or gDNA that made up the material.

Germline V lookup: CDR1 LGHNA, CDR2 YSLEER. The CDR3 has 16 amino acids. V shed 0 bases, J shed 8 bases, and the junction held 9 bases outside the gene matches. Only in-frame clones appear in the TCRdb table, and some are missing; sequencing was by immunoSEQ multiplex PCR. The sample carries 70,000 to 95,000 clones, roughly 92% recorded once. V is TRBV4-3 and J is TRBJ2-1; 8 positions match TRBD2. What was sequenced was peripheral blood. This clonotype was obtained from a woman aged 60-70 years with active COVID-19. Here the CDR3 DNA reads TGCGCCAGCAGCCAAGACCCTAGCGGGTCATGGGATGAGCAGTTCTTC. Its protein is CASSQDPSGSWDEQFF.